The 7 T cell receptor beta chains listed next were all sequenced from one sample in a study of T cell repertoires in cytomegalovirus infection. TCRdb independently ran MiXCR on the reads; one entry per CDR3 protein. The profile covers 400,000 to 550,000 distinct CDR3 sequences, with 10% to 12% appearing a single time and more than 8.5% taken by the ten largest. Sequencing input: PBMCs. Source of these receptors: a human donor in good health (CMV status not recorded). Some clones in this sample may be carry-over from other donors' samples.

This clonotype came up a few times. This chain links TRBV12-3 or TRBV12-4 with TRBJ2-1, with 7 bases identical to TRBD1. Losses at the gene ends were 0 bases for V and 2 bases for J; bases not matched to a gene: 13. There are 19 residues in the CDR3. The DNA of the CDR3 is TGTGCCAGCAGTTTAGCGCGCGGCTATTTACAGGGGACCTACAATGAGCAGTTCTTC. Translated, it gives CASSLARGYLQGTYNEQFF.

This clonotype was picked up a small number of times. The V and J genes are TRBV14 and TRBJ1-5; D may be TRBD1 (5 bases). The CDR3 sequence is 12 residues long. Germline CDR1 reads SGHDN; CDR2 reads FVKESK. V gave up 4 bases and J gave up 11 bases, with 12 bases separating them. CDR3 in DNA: TGTGCCAGCAGCCTCCCGGGGGGGGCCCAGCATTTT. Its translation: CASSLPGGAQHF.

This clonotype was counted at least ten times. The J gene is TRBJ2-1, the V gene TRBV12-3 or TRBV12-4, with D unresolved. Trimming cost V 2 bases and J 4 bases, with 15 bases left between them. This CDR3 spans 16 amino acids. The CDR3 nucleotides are TGTGCCAGCAGTTTAACCGGAGCGTCTGGATACAATGAGCAGTTCTTC. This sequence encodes CASSLTGASGYNEQFF.

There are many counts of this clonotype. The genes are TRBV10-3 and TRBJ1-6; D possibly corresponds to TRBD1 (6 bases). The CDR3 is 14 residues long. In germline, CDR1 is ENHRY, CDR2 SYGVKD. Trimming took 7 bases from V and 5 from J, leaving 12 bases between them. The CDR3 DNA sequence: TGTGCCATCACAGGACAGCCGAATAATTCACCCCTCCACTTT. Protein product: CAITGQPNNSPLHF.

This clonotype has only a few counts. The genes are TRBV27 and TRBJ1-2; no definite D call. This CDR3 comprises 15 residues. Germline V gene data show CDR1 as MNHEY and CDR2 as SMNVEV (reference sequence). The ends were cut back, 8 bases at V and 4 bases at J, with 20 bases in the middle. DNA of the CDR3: TGTGCCAGCGGCCCTCGCGATAGTTCAGGCTATGGCTACACCTTC. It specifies CASGPRDSSGYGYTF.

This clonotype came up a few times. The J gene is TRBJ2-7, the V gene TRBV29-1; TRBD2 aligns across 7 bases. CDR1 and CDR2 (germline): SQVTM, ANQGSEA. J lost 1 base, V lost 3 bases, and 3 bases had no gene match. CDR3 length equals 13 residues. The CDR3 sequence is CSVEGGRSYEQYF. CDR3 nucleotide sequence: TGCAGCGTTGAGGGGGGGAGGTCCTACGAGCAGTACTTC.

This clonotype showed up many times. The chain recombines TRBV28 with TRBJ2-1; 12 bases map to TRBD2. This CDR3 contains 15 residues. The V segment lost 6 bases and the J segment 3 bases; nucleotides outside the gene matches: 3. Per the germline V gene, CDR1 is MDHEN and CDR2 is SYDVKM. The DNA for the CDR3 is TGTGCCAGCAGCCCGGGACTAGCGGGCTACAATGAGCAGTTCTTC. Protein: CASSPGLAGYNEQFF. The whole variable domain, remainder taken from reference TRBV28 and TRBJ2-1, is DVKVTQSSRYLVKRTGEKVFLECVQDMDHENMFWYRQDPGLGLRLIYFSYDVKMKEKGDIPEGYSVSREKKERFSLILESASTNQTSMYLCASSPGLAGYNEQFFGPGTRLTVL.